Following are 7 T cell receptor beta chains from one sample sequenced in a study of neurological immune-mediated disorders. Indicated time point: longitudinal time-point 3. TCRdb fed the 5' RACE reads into MiXCR, producing one record per CDR3 protein. The data contain approximately 85,000 distinct CDR3 sequences, around 4.7% of them singletons. The specimen was PBMCs. These receptors all stem from a woman aged 60-75 years with multiple sclerosis.

Ten or more counts support this clonotype. J is TRBJ2-1 and V is TRBV5-1; D could derive from TRBD1 or TRBD2 (5 bases each). V was shortened by 6 bases and J by 0 bases, with 10 bases between the two germline ends. The CDR3 runs 14 residues. The germline V gene encodes CDR1 SGHRS and CDR2 YFSETQ. Written as DNA, the CDR3 is TGCGCCAGCATGGCAGGGAGCTCCTACAATGAGCAGTTCTTC. Its translation: CASMAGSSYNEQFF.

This clonotype was seen repeatedly, ten times or more. The rearrangement joins TRBV25-1 to TRBJ2-7; D perhaps matches TRBD2 (7 bases). CDR3 length equals 14 residues. The V end was cut by 6 bases, the J end by 3 bases, with 15 bases between. From germline, CDR1 is MGHDK and CDR2 SYGVNS. CDR3 nucleotides: TGTGCCAGCAGGGGGGGGCCCCCTCTCTACGAGCAGTACTTC. As protein: CASRGGPPLYEQYF.

In this sample, this clonotype turned up many times. V gene TRBV12-5 combines with J gene TRBJ1-1; TRBD1 is a possible D gene (5 bases). Trimming left V 0 bases short and J 3 bases short, with 17 bases between. Germline CDR1 and CDR2: LGHNT and FRNRAP. This CDR3 has 17 amino acids. The CDR3 protein is CASGLVRDGVKYTEAFF. The CDR3 nucleotides are TGTGCTAGTGGTTTGGTCCGGGACGGGGTTAAATACACTGAAGCTTTCTTT.

This clonotype was seen at least ten times. V is TRBV5-1 and J is TRBJ2-5; 8 positions agree with TRBD1. Germline loops: CDR1 SGHRS, CDR2 YFSETQ. Losses at the gene ends were 0 bases for V and 1 base for J; bases not matched to a gene: 5. The CDR3 is 16 residues long. In DNA, the CDR3 is TGCGCCAGCAGCTTGGGCAGGGGGCCGCCCCAAGAGACCCAGTACTTC. The encoded protein is CASSLGRGPPQETQYF.

This clonotype was seen repeatedly, ten times or more. The DNA for the CDR3 is TGCGCCAGCAGTGTGGTCGGGGGGCTACAAGAGACCCAGTACTTC. This encodes CASSVVGGLQETQYF. The rearrangement links TRBV5-1 to TRBJ2-5; possible D gene TRBD2, 7 bases. Germline V gene sequence: CDR1 SGHRS, CDR2 YFSETQ. The CDR3 totals 15 residues. The V end lost 5 bases, the J end lost 2 bases, and 16 bases lay between the germline ends.

This clonotype was detected many times. V is TRBV7-7 and J is TRBJ2-1; a possible D gene is TRBD2 (5 bases). This CDR3 has 14 residues. V lost 0 bases and J lost 6, with 9 bases in between. CDR1 and CDR2 from the germline V gene are SSHAT and FNYEAQ (reference sequence). The CDR3 is CASSLAGIPNEQFF. For the CDR3, the DNA is TGTGCCAGCAGCTTAGCCGGGATCCCCAATGAGCAGTTCTTC.

This clonotype turned up a few times. The J gene is TRBJ2-2, the V gene TRBV30; D tentatively reads TRBD1 or TRBD2 (5 bases each). Trimming took off 7 bases at V and 1 base at J, with 19 bases between the two ends. The CDR3 consists of 16 residues. CDR1 and CDR2 (germline): GTSNPN, SVGIG (reference sequence). Here the CDR3 DNA reads TGTGCCTTACGAATGGGACGGAACCTGAACACCGGGGAGCTGTTTTTT. Residues: CALRMGRNLNTGELFF.